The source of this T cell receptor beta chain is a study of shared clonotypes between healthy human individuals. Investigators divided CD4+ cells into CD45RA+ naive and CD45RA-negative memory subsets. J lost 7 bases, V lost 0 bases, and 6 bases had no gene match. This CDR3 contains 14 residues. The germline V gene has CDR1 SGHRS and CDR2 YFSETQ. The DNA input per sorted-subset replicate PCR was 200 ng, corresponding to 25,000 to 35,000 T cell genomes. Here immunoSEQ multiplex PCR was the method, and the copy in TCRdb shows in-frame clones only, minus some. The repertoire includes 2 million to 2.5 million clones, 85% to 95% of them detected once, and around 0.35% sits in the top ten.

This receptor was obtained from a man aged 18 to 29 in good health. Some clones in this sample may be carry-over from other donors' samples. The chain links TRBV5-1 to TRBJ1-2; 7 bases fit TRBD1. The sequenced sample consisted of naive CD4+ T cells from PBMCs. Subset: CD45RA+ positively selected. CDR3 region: CASSLAPGQLGYTF. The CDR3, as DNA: TGCGCCAGCAGCTTGGCCCCGGGACAGCTTGGCTACACCTTC.